The 27 T cell receptor beta chains listed next were all sequenced from one sample in a study of shared clonotypes between healthy human individuals. Naive CD8 populations comprised CD45RO-negative cells positively selected for CCR7, excluding terminally differentiated effector memory CD45RA+ cells. The repertoire was sequenced with immunoSEQ multiplex PCR; TCRdb's copy has only in-frame clones and lacks some. The sample yields about 2 million clones, roughly 94% seen once. Sequencing was performed on naive CD8+ T cells sorted from blood. All receptors derive from a man between 18 and 35 years old in good health.

The CDR3 is CASSTLDDVLEQYF. The CDR3 region has the DNA TGTGCCAGCAGCACCTTGGACGACGTTCTCGAGCAGTACTTC. The chain has TRBV7-2 and TRBJ2-7; D gene ambiguous. Between the trimmed V and J ends, which lost 5 bases and 6 bases, there was a span of 17 bases. The CDR3 length is 14 residues. In germline, CDR1 is SGHTA, CDR2 FQGNSA.

V usage is TRBV28 and J usage is TRBJ2-1, with 15 bases aligning to TRBD2. V was pared by 1 base and J by 9 bases, with 7 bases of the junction left unmatched. Germline CDR1 is MDHEN and CDR2 is SYDVKM. This CDR3 contains 17 residues. CDR3 bases: TGTGCCAGCAGTTTATTCAGGACTAGCGGGGGGGCCTTTGAGCAGTTCTTC. Residues: CASSLFRTSGGAFEQFF.

J is TRBJ2-2 and V is TRBV7-2, with TRBD2 as a possible D gene (5 bases). From germline, CDR1 is SGHTA and CDR2 FQGNSA. The CDR3 covers 14 residues. Trimming took 7 bases from V and 7 from J, leaving 16 bases between them. CDR3 DNA: TGTGCCAGCACCCGAGACGGGGTTAACGGGGAGCTGTTTTTT. It specifies CASTRDGVNGELFF.

This clone was counted a few times. The CDR3 protein is CASSFGGIEQYF. CDR3 DNA: TGTGCCAGCAGTTTCGGGGGGATCGAGCAGTACTTC. The J gene is TRBJ2-7, the V gene TRBV28, with 7 bases that match TRBD2. From germline, CDR1 is MDHEN and CDR2 SYDVKM. Trimming cost V 3 bases and J 6 bases; bases outside gene matches: 2. This CDR3 comprises 12 residues.

The gene calls are TRBV19 and TRBJ2-1; TRBD1 agrees at 9 bases. Trimming took 3 bases from V and 7 from J; bases not matched to a gene: 4. CDR3 length: 14 residues. Germline V lookup: CDR1 LNHDA, CDR2 SQIVND (reference sequence). CDR3 protein: CASSIPGTGNEQFF. The DNA for the CDR3 is TGTGCCAGTAGTATTCCCGGGACAGGGAATGAGCAGTTCTTC.

V is TRBV5-4 and J is TRBJ1-2; no clear D gene. This CDR3 has 15 residues. The V gene lost 1 base and the J gene lost 1 base, with 11 bases spanning the gap. CDR1 and CDR2 (germline): SGHNT, YYREEE (reference sequence). CDR3 sequence reads: CASSLIQAVNYGYTF. The CDR3 nucleotides are TGTGCCAGCAGCTTGATCCAGGCTGTTAACTATGGCTACACCTTC.

In the case of this clone: Other DNA sequences within the sample encode an identical CDR3. The V and J genes are TRBV5-1 and TRBJ2-7, with D uncertain. In germline, CDR1 is SGHRS, CDR2 YFSETQ. The CDR3 extends over 14 amino acids. Between the trimmed V and J ends, which lost 2 bases and 2 bases, there was a span of 11 bases. The CDR3 region has the DNA TGCGCCAGCAGCTTAGTCGGAACAGCCTACGAGCAGTACTTC. As protein: CASSLVGTAYEQYF.

The chain has TRBV28 and TRBJ1-2, with TRBD1 as a possible D gene (6 bases). The germline CDR1 and CDR2 sequences are MDHEN and SYDVKM. The CDR3 loop spans 14 amino acids. The V end lost 6 bases, the J end lost 1 base, and 12 bases lay between the germline ends. The CDR3 DNA follows: TGTGCCAGCAGACTACAGGGACTTAACTATGGCTACACCTTC. Its translation is CASRLQGLNYGYTF.

The chain carries TRBV7-8 and TRBJ2-7; 10 bases are a match to TRBD2. The junction had 9 bases not matched to a gene; V was cut back by 4 bases and J by 0 bases. There are 17 residues in the CDR3. Germline V gives CDR1 SGHVS, CDR2 FQNEAQ. In DNA form, the CDR3 reads TGTGCCAGCAGCTCTCCCCTAGCGGGGGTCCTCTCCTACGAGCAGTACTTC. Amino acids: CASSSPLAGVLSYEQYF.

This clone was observed a single time. J is TRBJ2-2 and V is TRBV4-2; possibly TRBD1 for D (6 bases). Germline loops: CDR1 LGHNA, CDR2 YNFKEQ. The CDR3 is made up of 15 amino acids. V was trimmed by 4 bases and J by 6 bases, leaving 15 bases between them. The CDR3 DNA is TGTGCCAGCAGCCCGGGCAGGGGAAAAGCCGGGGAGCTGTTTTTT. Amino acids: CASSPGRGKAGELFF.

The V gene is TRBV7-6, the J gene TRBJ2-7; 9 positions match TRBD1. The CDR3 contains 14 residues. V shed 3 bases, J shed 7 bases, and the junction held 7 bases outside the gene matches. Germline values: CDR1 SGHVS, CDR2 FNYEAQ. The CDR3 DNA follows: TGTGCCAGCAGCTTCCGGACAGGGGCGGGGGAGCAGTACTTC. It encodes CASSFRTGAGEQYF. The full variable domain, in which reference TRBV7-6 and TRBJ2-7 provide the parts outside the CDR3, is GAGVSQSPRYKVTKRGQDVALRCDPISGHVSLYWYRQALGQGPEFLTYFNYEAQQDKSGLPNDRFSAERPEGSISTLTIQRTEQRDSAMYRCASSFRTGAGEQYFGPGTRLTVT.

This chain connects TRBV7-9 to TRBJ1-4; D is uncertain. The V and J ends lost 4 bases and 8 bases respectively, with 8 bases between them. This CDR3 has 12 amino acids. Germline V CDR1 and CDR2: SEHNR, FQNEAQ (reference sequence). The CDR3 DNA reads TGTGCCAGCAGCTCGGAGTCAGAAAAACTGTTTTTT. This encodes CASSSESEKLFF.

The chain carries TRBV6-6 and TRBJ2-5; D is possibly TRBD1 (6 bases). V lost 6 bases and J 3 bases, leaving 14 bases between the germline ends. In germline, CDR1 is MNHNY, CDR2 SVGAGI (reference sequence). CDR3 length: 14 residues. As DNA, the CDR3 is TGTGCCAGCAGACTGACTACAGGGAAAGAGACCCAGTACTTC. Translation: CASRLTTGKETQYF.

This chain links TRBV7-9 with TRBJ2-1; 10 nucleotides align to TRBD2. Germline CDR1 is SEHNR and CDR2 is FQNEAQ (reference sequence). This CDR3 region has 18 residues. V was pared by 4 bases and J by 4 bases, with 13 bases of the junction left unmatched. The DNA for the CDR3 is TGTGCCAGCAGCTCGGGACTAGCGTCAGCTCCGTCTTACAATGAGCAGTTCTTC. Translated, it gives CASSSGLASAPSYNEQFF. Combining the CDR3 with reference TRBV7-9 and TRBJ2-1 gives the whole variable domain DTGVSQNPRHKITKRGQNVTFRCDPISEHNRLYWYRQTLGQGPEFLTYFQNEAQLEKSRLLSDRFSAERPKGSFSTLEIQRTEQGDSAMYLCASSSGLASAPSYNEQFFGPGTRLTVL.

This clone appeared a single time. The gene calls are TRBV4-1 and TRBJ2-7; maybe TRBD2 (6 bases). From germline, CDR1 is MGHRA and CDR2 YSYEKL. This CDR3 comprises 15 residues. V was pared by 1 base and J by 7 bases, with 17 bases between. The DNA for the CDR3 is TGCGCCAGCAGCCAAGGGGGCCTCACGGCGGGGGAGCAGTACTTC. As protein: CASSQGGLTAGEQYF.

This clone was counted once. The rearrangement joins TRBV7-6 to TRBJ2-2; D is possibly TRBD2 (6 bases). Germline lookup yields CDR1 SGHVS and CDR2 FNYEAQ. The CDR3 has 13 residues. Trimming cost V 5 bases and J 4 bases, with 8 bases left between them. CDR3 DNA: TGTGCCAGCAGCCACGGGAGCACCGGGGAGCTGTTTTTT. Translation gives CASSHGSTGELFF.

The table lists this clone with a few counts. The genes are TRBV7-9 and TRBJ1-1; 7 bases are a match to TRBD1. The germline gives CDR1 SEHNR, CDR2 FQNEAQ (reference sequence). The length of the CDR3 is 14 residues. The V and J ends lost 4 bases and 1 base, in that order; junction bases with no gene match: 3. CDR3 nucleotide sequence: TGTGCCAGCAGCTCCAGGGGGAGGAACACTGAAGCTTTCTTT. Translated: CASSSRGRNTEAFF.

The V and J genes are TRBV27 and TRBJ2-1; D uncertain. The CDR3 contains 14 residues. V was pared by 4 bases and J by 8 bases, with 15 bases between. Germline V gene sequence: CDR1 MNHEY, CDR2 SMNVEV (reference sequence). CDR3 nucleotides: TGTGCCAGCAGTTCCCGGACGGACGGCGATGAGCAGTTCTTC. Translating gives CASSSRTDGDEQFF.

This chain joins TRBV6-1 and TRBJ2-7, with no clear D. Germline CDR1 reads MNHNS; CDR2 reads SASEGT. Trimming shortened V by 3 bases and J by 0 bases, and 18 bases separated the two germline ends. The CDR3 consists of 17 residues. CDR3 sequence: CASSDLPLEKSSYEQYF. CDR3 bases: TGTGCCAGCAGTGACCTCCCGCTGGAGAAGAGCTCCTACGAGCAGTACTTC.

The chain employs TRBV27 and TRBJ2-7; TRBD2 might be the D (6 bases). The CDR3 loop spans 15 amino acids. V dropped 0 bases and J dropped 3 bases, with 12 bases sitting between them. CDR1 MNHEY and CDR2 SMNVEV come from the germline V gene (reference sequence). The CDR3 reads CASSLSRDSIYEQYF. In DNA form, the CDR3 reads TGTGCCAGCAGTTTATCGCGGGACTCTATCTACGAGCAGTACTTC.

V usage is TRBV2 and J usage is TRBJ2-2; D may be TRBD2 (6 bases). From germline, CDR1 is SNHLY and CDR2 FYNNEI. This CDR3 region has 15 residues. V shed 7 bases and J shed 7 bases, with 19 bases lying between them. CDR3: CASKDSAGWGGELFF. CDR3 DNA: TGTGCCAGCAAGGATAGCGCGGGGTGGGGCGGGGAGCTGTTTTTT. The entire variable domain, with the rest obtained from reference TRBV2 and TRBJ2-2, is as follows: EPEVTQTPSHQVTQMGQEVILRCVPISNHLYFYWYRQILGQKVEFLVSFYNNEISEKSEIFDDQFSVERPDGSNFTLKIRSTKLEDSAMYFCASKDSAGWGGELFFGEGSRLTVL.

Points on this clone: Within the sample, other DNA sequences also encode this same CDR3. J is TRBJ2-2 and V is TRBV5-4; D remains unclear. The germline V and J ends were trimmed by 0 bases and 6 bases, with 3 bases remaining between them. There are 12 residues in the CDR3. Germline-derived CDR1 and CDR2 are SGHNT and YYREEE (reference sequence). The CDR3 spells CASSLGAGELFF. The CDR3 nucleotides read TGTGCCAGCAGCTTGGGTGCCGGGGAGCTGTTTTTT.

The chain recombines TRBV19 with TRBJ1-2; 8 bases align to TRBD1. The CDR3 runs 19 residues. The V gene's germline CDR1 is LNHDA and CDR2 SQIVND (reference sequence). J lost 9 bases, V lost 2 bases, and 23 bases had no gene match. The CDR3 sequence is CASSIFGDRFLGSSLSYTF. CDR3 coding DNA: TGTGCCAGTAGTATATTCGGGGACAGGTTCCTTGGCTCGTCTCTGAGCTACACCTTC. Full variable domain (remainder filled in from reference TRBV19 and TRBJ1-2): DGGITQSPKYLFRKEGQNVTLSCEQNLNHDAMYWYRQDPGQGLRLIYYSQIVNDFQKGDIAEGYSVSREKKESFPLTVTSAQKNPTAFYLCASSIFGDRFLGSSLSYTFGSGTRLTVV.

The chain carries TRBV13 and TRBJ1-1; D perhaps matches TRBD1 (5 bases). The V end lost 4 bases, the J end lost 3 bases, and 15 bases lay between the germline ends. CDR1 PRHDT and CDR2 FYEKMQ come from the germline V gene (reference sequence). The CDR3 is 15 residues long. The CDR3: CASSSIDIGDTEAFF. The DNA of the CDR3 is TGTGCCAGCAGCTCCATCGATATAGGGGACACTGAAGCTTTCTTT.

The chain is built from TRBV30 and TRBJ2-6; 9 positions match TRBD1. Germline trimming cut 5 bases from V and 3 bases from J; bases unmatched to any gene: 8. This CDR3 comprises 16 residues. Germline V lookup: CDR1 GTSNPN, CDR2 SVGIG (reference sequence). The CDR3 protein is CAWEEQGALGANVLTF. The CDR3 DNA reads TGTGCCTGGGAGGAACAGGGGGCGCTTGGGGCCAACGTCCTGACTTTC.

V gene TRBV7-2 combines with J gene TRBJ2-2, with D perhaps matching TRBD2 (6 bases). Germline V gene lookup returns CDR1 SGHTA and CDR2 FQGNSA. Trimming removed 5 bases at V and 1 base at J, with 17 bases between. The CDR3 is 17 amino acids. CDR3 bases: TGTGCCAGCAGCCCGACTTTCGGTAGCGGGAACACCGGGGAGCTGTTTTTT. Translating it yields CASSPTFGSGNTGELFF.

Note on this clone: A junction end diverges from the germline sequence, so it may reflect a read error. This rearrangement joins TRBV6-1 to TRBJ1-4, with D possibly being TRBD1 (5 bases). Per germline, CDR1 MNHNS and CDR2 SASEGT. The CDR3 has 13 residues. DNA of the CDR3: TGTGCCAGCAGTCAAGCCCAGGGACTAAAACTGTTTTTT. This translates into CASSQAQGLKLFF.